The 10 T cell receptor beta chains below come from one sample, sequenced in a study of T cell responses to AZD1222 COVID-19 vaccine. Measured with immunoSEQ multiplex PCR; TCRdb has only the in-frame clones, and not every one. Here the sample spans 90,000 to 95,000 clones, over 75% being singletons. The specimen comprised peripheral blood, sampled on day 0 of AZD1222 vaccination. The receptors come from an adult in good health.

The rearrangement uses TRBV6-5 and TRBJ2-7; 11 bases map to TRBD1. This CDR3 spans 16 amino acids. V lost 0 bases to trimming and J lost 3 bases; unmatched junction nucleotides: 4. CDR1 is MNHEY and CDR2 is SVGAGI in the germline V gene. The CDR3 sequence is CASSYSTGTGGYEQYF. DNA for the CDR3: TGTGCCAGCAGTTACTCCACCGGGACAGGGGGCTACGAGCAGTACTTC.

V gene TRBV28 combines with J gene TRBJ2-5, with TRBD1 matching over 10 bases. Germline CDR1 MDHEN, CDR2 SYDVKM. V lost 4 bases to trimming and J lost 9 bases; unmatched junction nucleotides: 17. The CDR3 consists of 17 residues. In DNA form, the CDR3 reads TGTGCCAGCAGTTCCGCCGGGGACAGGGGCCCCCCTTGGGCCCAGTACTTC. This translates into CASSSAGDRGPPWAQYF.

This rearrangement joins TRBV7-2 to TRBJ1-1; perhaps TRBD1 as D (6 bases). The germline V and J ends were trimmed by 5 bases and 10 bases, with 14 bases remaining between them. The CDR3 loop spans 12 amino acids. CDR1 is SGHTA, CDR2 FQGNSA, per germline. CDR3 nucleotides: TGTGCCAGCAGCCGGGACAACGGGAGAGCTTTCTTT. Protein: CASSRDNGRAFF.

This clone was detected only a few times. The chain couples TRBV12-3 or TRBV12-4 to TRBJ1-5; no clear D gene. The CDR3 covers 13 residues. V was cut by 5 bases and J by 6 bases, with 11 bases left in between. The CDR3 region is CASSQEGGQPQHF. The CDR3 nucleotides read TGTGCCAGCAGTCAGGAAGGAGGTCAGCCCCAGCATTTT.

The V gene is TRBV5-8, the J gene TRBJ2-5, with 7 positions matching TRBD1. This CDR3 spans 15 amino acids. CDR1 is SGHTS and CDR2 is YDEGEE in the germline V gene. V shed 1 base and J 3 bases; nucleotides not matched to a gene: 6. The CDR3 here is CASSLMIGTEETQYF. DNA of the CDR3: TGTGCCAGCAGCTTGATGATAGGGACAGAAGAGACCCAGTACTTC.

The gene calls are TRBV18 and TRBJ2-1, with 10 bases fitting TRBD2. Unmatched junction bases numbered 6, after V lost 2 bases and J lost 2 bases. Germline V CDR1 and CDR2: KGHSH, LQKENI. CDR3 length: 17 residues. The CDR3 sequence is CASSPVSGGAAYNEQFF. The CDR3, as DNA: TGTGCCAGCTCACCAGTGAGCGGGGGGGCCGCCTACAATGAGCAGTTCTTC.

The chain uses TRBV7-7 and TRBJ1-2; D ambiguous. Germline assignment: CDR1 SSHAT and CDR2 FNYEAQ (reference sequence). The V and J ends lost 5 bases and 6 bases respectively, with 13 bases between them. The CDR3 is 13 residues long. CDR3 loop: CASSPDGTHGYTF. The CDR3 nucleotides are TGTGCCAGCAGCCCCGACGGAACCCATGGCTACACCTTC.

The V and J genes are TRBV4-2 and TRBJ2-5; D is ambiguous. Trimming removed 0 bases from V and 2 bases from J, with 7 bases in between. Germline V gene sequence: CDR1 LGHNA, CDR2 YNFKEQ. The CDR3 runs to 14 residues. The CDR3 region has the DNA TGTGCCAGCAGCCAAGATGGCCAGCAAGAGACCCAGTACTTC. Its translation: CASSQDGQQETQYF.

V and J are TRBV5-1 and TRBJ1-2, with 10 bases aligning to TRBD1. The CDR3 is 13 amino acids. V lost 3 bases to trimming and J lost 6 bases; unmatched junction nucleotides: 2. In germline, CDR1 is SGHRS, CDR2 YFSETQ. In DNA form, the CDR3 reads TGCGCCAGCAGCTCGGGACAGGGGAATGGCTACACCTTC. It specifies CASSSGQGNGYTF.

The rearrangement uses TRBV19 and TRBJ1-1; D might be TRBD1 (5 bases). The germline V gene encodes CDR1 LNHDA and CDR2 SQIVND (reference sequence). V was clipped by 7 bases and J by 2 bases, with 17 bases between them. This CDR3 region has 15 residues. The DNA for the CDR3 is TGTGCCAGTAAGGAGAGGAGGGGAGGTAACACTGAAGCTTTCTTT. It specifies CASKERRGGNTEAFF.